The 27 T cell receptor beta chains below were found in one sample sequenced in a study of shared clonotypes between healthy human individuals (dated by TCRdb to 2020 to 2022). CD8 naive samples were obtained by positive selection for CCR7 among CD45RO-negative cells, yielding a CD45RA+CCR7+ population from which TemRA cells were excluded. Library generation was performed with the immunoSEQ multiplex PCR assay. TCRdb's version of the immuneACCESS table is confined to in-frame rearrangements and falls short of the full clone set. An unresolved V gene accounts for under half of the shortfall where checked; the remainder is of unknown origin. The sample profile shows hundreds of thousands of clones; roughly 96% of them were found once. The ten largest clones represent 0.095% to 0.13% of the sample. The sequenced material came from naive CD8+ T cells sorted from blood. What this sample's cell subset or site label stands for: CD45RA+CCR7+. These receptors were obtained from a woman between 25 and 40 years old in good health.

The J gene is TRBJ2-7, the V gene TRBV27; D unresolved. CDR1 MNHEY and CDR2 SMNVEV come from the germline V gene (reference sequence). CDR3 length equals 15 residues. V shed 5 bases and J shed 0 bases, with 14 bases lying between them. The CDR3 loop reads CASSATTSSSYEQYF. The CDR3 DNA follows: TGTGCCAGCAGTGCAACCACTTCCAGCTCCTACGAGCAGTACTTC.

The rearrangement links TRBV23-1 to TRBJ2-7; TRBD1 is a possible D gene (6 bases). TRBV23-1 counts as an open reading frame of uncertain function. CDR3 length: 17 residues. Trimming stripped 4 bases from V and 5 bases from J, with 24 bases between. CDR3 DNA: TGCGCCAGCAGTCCAAACGGGCCTACAGGGAAGTGCAACGAGCAGTACTTC. Encoded protein: CASSPNGPTGKCNEQYF.

This rearrangement joins TRBV10-1 to TRBJ2-7, with D unresolved. V was cut by 10 bases and J by 5 bases, with 18 bases left in between. The CDR3 runs 13 residues. Germline CDR1 WNHNN, CDR2 SYGVQD (reference sequence). In DNA, the CDR3 is TGCGCCACCTCGCCCGGTCTGAGCGACGAGCAGTACTTC. The encoded protein is CATSPGLSDEQYF.

The chain links TRBV20-1 to TRBJ2-1, with D possibly called TRBD1 or TRBD2 (5 bases each). This CDR3 is built from 11 residues. V lost 5 bases, J lost 7 bases, and 9 bases lay in between. The germline gives CDR1 DFQATT, CDR2 SNEGSKA (reference sequence). The CDR3 nucleotides read TGCAGTGCTTCCGGGACGAATGAGCAGTTCTTC. Residues: CSASGTNEQFF.

The sample holds one count of this clone. The chain recombines TRBV10-3 with TRBJ2-1, with D possibly being TRBD2 (6 bases). V lost 0 bases and J 1 base, leaving 13 bases between the germline ends. Germline CDR1 reads ENHRY; CDR2 reads SYGVKD. The CDR3 loop spans 17 amino acids. The DNA of the CDR3 is TGTGCCATCAGTGAGTCGGAAGCGGGTGATTCCTACAATGAGCAGTTCTTC. Translating gives CAISESEAGDSYNEQFF.

This chain joins TRBV10-3 and TRBJ1-2; TRBD1 matches 7 bases. J was trimmed by 2 bases and V by 3 bases; bases with no gene match: 3. The V gene's germline CDR1 is ENHRY and CDR2 SYGVKD. The CDR3 has 14 residues. The CDR3 nucleotides are TGTGCCATCAGTGAAACAGGGGCCAACTATGGCTACACCTTC. Translation: CAISETGANYGYTF.

The chain joins TRBV19 to TRBJ1-1; D remains unclear. Germline V lookup: CDR1 LNHDA, CDR2 SQIVND (reference sequence). Trimming removed 1 base at V and 0 bases at J, with 24 bases between. The CDR3 runs to 20 residues. The CDR3 bases are TGTGCCAGTAGTATAGTCCCACTCCTCTTGTCCGGGTACGTGAACACTGAAGCTTTCTTT. Translated: CASSIVPLLLSGYVNTEAFF.

This clone was detected once. The chain is built from TRBV6-5 and TRBJ2-5, with D possibly matching TRBD2 (5 bases). In germline, CDR1 is MNHEY, CDR2 SVGAGI. With 4 bases removed from V and 5 bases from J, the gap between germline ends came to 11 bases. The length of the CDR3 is 13 residues. The CDR3 sequence: CASSSYRGETQYF. The CDR3 DNA reads as TGTGCCAGCAGTTCTTACCGAGGGGAGACCCAGTACTTC.

This clone was observed a single time. The CDR3 DNA sequence: TGTGCCAGCAGTTTCGTCTCAGGGGAAGAGACCCAGTACTTC. Translated: CASSFVSGEETQYF. The chain is built from TRBV28 and TRBJ2-5, with D tentatively TRBD1 (6 bases). The CDR3 covers 14 residues. Germline-derived CDR1 and CDR2 are MDHEN and SYDVKM. V lost 3 bases and J 3 bases, leaving 11 bases between the germline ends.

As regards this clone: This specimen includes other DNA sequences encoding the same CDR3. V usage is TRBV19 and J usage is TRBJ2-3; 7 bases agree with TRBD2. The CDR3 sequence is 15 residues long. CDR1 LNHDA and CDR2 SQIVND come from the germline V gene (reference sequence). V trimming: 0 bases; J trimming: 4 bases; junction bases outside the gene matches: 4. In DNA form, the CDR3 reads TGTGCCAGTAGTATAGATAGGGAGGGTGCAGATACGCAGTATTTT. The encoded protein is CASSIDREGADTQYF. Together with reference TRBV19 and TRBJ2-3, the CDR3 gives the full variable domain: DGGITQSPKYLFRKEGQNVTLSCEQNLNHDAMYWYRQDPGQGLRLIYYSQIVNDFQKGDIAEGYSVSREKKESFPLTVTSAQKNPTAFYLCASSIDREGADTQYFGPGTRLTVL.

This chain connects TRBV10-3 to TRBJ2-7, with 8 bases aligning to TRBD1. Unmatched junction bases numbered 11, after V lost 4 bases and J lost 6 bases. Germline V lookup: CDR1 ENHRY, CDR2 SYGVKD. CDR3 length: 15 amino acids. CDR3 coding DNA: TGTGCCATCAGTGGGGGGACAGGAAGGCTAGGCGAGCAGTACTTC. Its translation: CAISGGTGRLGEQYF.

V and J are TRBV19 and TRBJ2-1; the match to TRBD2 covers 7 bases. This CDR3 is built from 15 residues. V was pared by 1 base and J by 1 base, with 1 base of the junction left unmatched. Per germline, CDR1 LNHDA and CDR2 SQIVND (reference sequence). The CDR3 DNA follows: TGTGCCAGTAGTATAGTAGCGGGTTCCTACAATGAGCAGTTCTTC. Translating it yields CASSIVAGSYNEQFF.

This sequence joins TRBV5-4 and TRBJ2-7; 10 nucleotides align to TRBD1. The CDR3 is 15 amino acids. The junction had 8 bases not matched to a gene; V was cut back by 3 bases and J by 5 bases. Germline values: CDR1 SGHNT, CDR2 YYREEE (reference sequence). The CDR3 DNA follows: TGTGCCAGCAGCTCTAGACAGGGGGCGGGAAACGAGCAGTACTTC. Amino acids: CASSSRQGAGNEQYF.

The genes are TRBV12-5 and TRBJ2-1, with D uncertain. The CDR3 is 15 residues long. Germline values: CDR1 LGHNT, CDR2 FRNRAP. V was pared by 8 bases and J by 5 bases, with 19 bases between. The CDR3, as DNA: TGTGCTAGTTCCTGGACGATGGACCCAAACAATGAGCAGTTCTTC. It translates to CASSWTMDPNNEQFF.

The chain is built from TRBV5-8 and TRBJ2-1; a weak D match, TRBD2 (5 bases). The germline V gene has CDR1 SGHTS and CDR2 YDEGEE. V lost 3 bases and J lost 7, with 14 bases in between. The CDR3 totals 14 residues. The CDR3 coding sequence is TGTGCCAGCAGCTCGACCGGACTCTCTAATGAGCAGTTCTTC. Translation: CASSSTGLSNEQFF.

Only one count was recorded for this clone. As DNA, the CDR3 is TGTGCCAGCAGCGTAGTAGGGGTGTCGGCAGATACGCAGTATTTT. Translated: CASSVVGVSADTQYF. The chain employs TRBV9 and TRBJ2-3; weak D call: TRBD1 (5 bases). Germline CDR1 and CDR2: SGDLS and YYNGEE. The CDR3 runs 15 residues. V lost 0 bases and J 4 bases, leaving 12 bases between the germline ends.

This rearrangement joins TRBV25-1 to TRBJ1-1; a weak D match, TRBD1 (5 bases). Per germline, CDR1 MGHDK and CDR2 SYGVNS. This CDR3 spans 14 amino acids. Trimming shortened V by 1 base and J by 3 bases, and 9 bases separated the two germline ends. In nucleotides, the CDR3 is TGTGCCAGCAGTGAATTCAAAGGGGACACTGAAGCTTTCTTT. This sequence encodes CASSEFKGDTEAFF.

The J gene is TRBJ1-2, the V gene TRBV6-1; TRBD1 agrees at 9 bases. Germline CDR1 and CDR2: MNHNS and SASEGT. The CDR3 extends over 20 amino acids. V was pared by 2 bases and J by 6 bases, with 22 bases of the junction left unmatched. The CDR3 sequence is CASSEKSDGQGRGALDGYTF. The CDR3, as DNA: TGTGCCAGCAGTGAAAAAAGTGACGGACAGGGGAGGGGAGCCTTGGATGGCTACACCTTC.

J is TRBJ1-2 and V is TRBV15; D may be TRBD1 (6 bases). In germline, CDR1 is LNHNV, CDR2 YYDKDF (reference sequence). The CDR3 length is 19 residues. The V and J ends lost 0 bases and 8 bases respectively, with 28 bases between them. DNA of the CDR3: TGTGCCACCAGCAGAGATATTCTTCCTCGGACAGCCTTTCCTTGGGGCTACACCTTC. Translating gives CATSRDILPRTAFPWGYTF.

The chain carries TRBV5-6 and TRBJ1-1; D is unclear. From germline, CDR1 is SGHDT and CDR2 YYEEEE. The CDR3 runs to 12 residues. V lost 5 bases to trimming and J lost 6 bases, with 11 bases between them. The CDR3 bases are TGTGCCAGCAGGACTAGTGGCTCTGAAGCTTTCTTT. Residues: CASRTSGSEAFF.

The rearrangement uses TRBV9 and TRBJ1-2, with a possible D match to TRBD1 (5 bases). The CDR3 spans 14 residues. V was cut by 0 bases and J by 3 bases, with 9 bases left in between. Germline CDR1 and CDR2: SGDLS and YYNGEE. CDR3 protein: CASSVEGAYYGYTF. In nucleotides, the CDR3 is TGTGCCAGCAGCGTAGAAGGGGCATACTATGGCTACACCTTC.

The chain is built from TRBV20-1 and TRBJ2-1; D gene ambiguous. V was pared by 4 bases and J by 9 bases, with 10 bases between. The CDR3 contains 11 residues. In germline, CDR1 is DFQATT, CDR2 SNEGSKA (reference sequence). DNA of the CDR3: TGCAGTGCTACCCCTTCAGGTGAGCAGTTCTTC. Amino acid sequence: CSATPSGEQFF.

This clone was recorded only once. V gene TRBV28 combines with J gene TRBJ2-5, with D possibly matching TRBD2 (6 bases). The CDR3 contains 14 residues. The V end lost 6 bases, the J end lost 1 base, and 12 bases lay between the germline ends. Germline V gene lookup returns CDR1 MDHEN and CDR2 SYDVKM. The CDR3 spells CASRDRDSQETQYF. CDR3 nucleotide sequence: TGTGCCAGCAGGGATAGGGACTCCCAAGAGACCCAGTACTTC.

A remark on this clone: The same CDR3 also results from other DNA sequences found in this sample. V and J are TRBV29-1 and TRBJ2-1; D remains ambiguous. V lost 7 bases to trimming and J lost 4 bases, with 5 bases between them. The CDR3 is 10 amino acids. Germline loops: CDR1 SQVTM, CDR2 ANQGSEA. CDR3: CSAQYNEQFF. CDR3 coding DNA: TGCAGCGCCCAGTACAATGAGCAGTTCTTC.

The table lists this clone with a count of one. The genes are TRBV5-6 and TRBJ2-1; 7 bases are a match to TRBD2. There are 14 residues in the CDR3. J lost 5 bases, V lost 3 bases, and 5 bases had no gene match. Germline-derived CDR1 and CDR2 are SGHDT and YYEEEE. The CDR3 DNA is TGTGCCAGCAGCTACCGGGACTATCACAATGAGCAGTTCTTC. Translated: CASSYRDYHNEQFF.

This rearrangement joins TRBV9 to TRBJ2-5; the D is unclear. The V end lost 2 bases, the J end lost 5 bases, and 16 bases lay between the germline ends. This CDR3 is 15 amino acids long. CDR1 and CDR2 from the germline V gene are SGDLS and YYNGEE. The CDR3 spells CASSVRATLMETQYF. The CDR3 nucleotides read TGTGCCAGCAGCGTCCGGGCCACCTTGATGGAGACCCAGTACTTC. The variable domain in full, with the rest retrieved from reference TRBV9 and TRBJ2-5, is DSGVTQTPKHLITATGQRVTLRCSPRSGDLSVYWYQQSLDQGLQFLIQYYNGEERAKGNILERFSAQQFPDLHSELNLSSLELGDSALYFCASSVRATLMETQYFGPGTRLLVL.

As to this clone: Other nucleotide sequences from this sample produce the same CDR3. J is TRBJ1-5 and V is TRBV27; D call uncertain. Germline CDR1 reads MNHEY; CDR2 reads SMNVEV (reference sequence). The length of the CDR3 is 14 residues. V lost 1 base to trimming and J lost 4 bases, with 8 bases between them. The CDR3 protein is CASSLFGSNQPQHF. In DNA form, the CDR3 reads TGTGCCAGCAGTTTATTTGGGTCGAATCAGCCCCAGCATTTT.